These T cell receptor beta chains were read from a single sample in a study of T cells in localized non-small cell lung cancer. Assay: immunoSEQ multiplex PCR; the TCRdb copy retains only in-frame clones and omits some. This table holds 35,000 to 50,000 clones, about 90% found once. Material: peripheral blood, obtained before any cancer treatment. These receptors came from a man aged 40 to 75 with stage I lung adenocarcinoma. Each CDR3 is given with its conserved first and last residue. Clone size appears in some rows only: once, few, many, or a class for an expanded clone.

v_call,j_call,clone_size,cdr3_aa
TRBV4-2,TRBJ2-3,-,CASSQGTGGADTQYF
TRBV21-1,TRBJ1-1,-,CASSPRDRGPLSTEAFF
TRBV29-1,TRBJ1-3,-,CSVEVTDPGNTIYF
TRBV7-3,TRBJ1-2,-,CASSSSADRLRDGYTF
TRBV7-2,TRBJ2-1,-,CASSLGSSVYNEQFF
TRBV13,TRBJ2-5,-,CASSANQETQYF
TRBV28,TRBJ2-7,-,CASSGSGGYYEQYF
TRBV7-6,TRBJ2-3,few,CASSLGAGGPGTDTQYF
TRBV19,TRBJ2-6,-,CASSIWSGQGNSGANVLTF
TRBV5-1,TRBJ2-1,-,CASSPDRVPYNEQFF
TRBV27,TRBJ2-3,-,CASRLSAGGSVNTQYF
TRBV7-2,TRBJ2-1,-,CASSLQGSGQFF
TRBV6-4,TRBJ1-5,-,CASANRYSNQPQHF
TRBV13,TRBJ2-1,-,CASCVGGGGESEQFF
TRBV7-2,TRBJ1-1,-,CASSPDGAGTEAFF
TRBV5-1,TRBJ1-1,-,CASSSGGMNTEAFF
TRBV7-2,TRBJ2-5,-,CASTRPGSKETQYF
TRBV5-5,TRBJ2-5,-,CASSFGGGAETQYF
TRBV18,TRBJ2-7,-,CASSGTSGYSYEQYF
TRBV4-3,TRBJ1-1,-,CASSQERQGEAFF
TRBV2,TRBJ2-1,-,CASVLAGASEQFF
TRBV5-5,TRBJ2-7,-,CASSLNRDSHYEQYF
TRBV19,TRBJ1-5,-,CASTGSLNQPQHF
TRBV7-3,TRBJ2-3,-,CASSLLGFTDTQYF
TRBV19,TRBJ1-2,-,CASSNFPTQGGYGYTF
TRBV23-1,TRBJ1-2,-,CASSQSDINYGYTF
TRBV2,TRBJ1-1,few,CASRRGTGSAFF
TRBV4-1,TRBJ2-3,-,CASSHPQPSLTDTQYF
TRBV7-8,TRBJ1-5,-,CASSLARMDHRGRLNQPQHF
TRBV27,TRBJ2-3,-,CASSLRAGGPTYF
TRBV4-3,TRBJ2-1,-,CASSQGWDRPYNEQFF
TRBV19,TRBJ2-5,-,CASSILSGGLETQYF
TRBV4-1,TRBJ2-7,-,CASSSREGRQEQYF
TRBV4-3,TRBJ2-3,-,CASSQVTNTDTQYF
TRBV10-3,TRBJ1-1,-,CAISEQAMNTEAFF
TRBV13,TRBJ2-1,-,CASSMGLHNEQFF
TRBV27,TRBJ2-2,-,CASSRPQDGSNTGELFF
TRBV5-4,TRBJ2-7,-,CASKPTSTSYEQYF
TRBV6-1,TRBJ1-2,few,CASSADRGNYGYTF
TRBV11-2,TRBJ2-1,-,CASSSQGNEQFF
TRBV19,TRBJ2-1,-,CASASGGRSYNEQFF
TRBV7-9,TRBJ2-3,-,CASSLGSRDTQYF
TRBV21-1,TRBJ2-7,once,CADNPQQYF
TRBV5-4,TRBJ1-2,-,CASSLPGQNYGYTF
TRBV4-3,TRBJ1-2,-,CASSQKSGGYTF
TRBV5-8,TRBJ2-1,-,CASSLEGGPSRNEQFF
TRBV6-1,TRBJ2-2,-,CASRRDRGWTGELFF